Sequencing of this T cell receptor (beta chain) was carried out in a study of blood T cells in healthy people across ages. The length of the CDR3 is 16 residues. The V segment lost 1 base and the J segment 4 bases; nucleotides outside the gene matches: 8. The germline V gene encodes CDR1 SGHRS and CDR2 YFSETQ. A J-beta primer mix and a sample-barcoded 5' primer were used in a second PCR of roughly 6 to 12 cycles. Every cDNA molecule bore a tag from a template-switch adaptor containing 12 random nucleotides. TCRdb re-called the 5' RACE reads through MiXCR, storing one row per CDR3 protein. The data hold more than 1,000,000 distinct CDR3 sequences, with approximately 25% observed a single time. Findings and limits, study-wide: Age showed a roughly linear inverse relationship with TCR beta diversity per million T cells.

This clonotype has a handful of counts. Its antigen is not identified. These data also formed part of another study, on T cells of mothers and their children. From that study: At approximately 1.6 ug per 15 ul, all of the extracted RNA went into cDNA synthesis. There were over 8 million TCR beta CDR3 reads from each mother and roughly 3 million from each child.

This receptor was taken from a girl aged 2 to 9 in good health. Sequences were obtained from blood. The V call is TRBV5-1, the J call TRBJ2-5, with TRBD2 matching over 9 bases. The CDR3 loop reads CASSLRSSGMGETQYF. The CDR3 region has the DNA TGCGCCAGCAGCTTGAGATCTAGCGGGATGGGAGAGACCCAGTACTTC.